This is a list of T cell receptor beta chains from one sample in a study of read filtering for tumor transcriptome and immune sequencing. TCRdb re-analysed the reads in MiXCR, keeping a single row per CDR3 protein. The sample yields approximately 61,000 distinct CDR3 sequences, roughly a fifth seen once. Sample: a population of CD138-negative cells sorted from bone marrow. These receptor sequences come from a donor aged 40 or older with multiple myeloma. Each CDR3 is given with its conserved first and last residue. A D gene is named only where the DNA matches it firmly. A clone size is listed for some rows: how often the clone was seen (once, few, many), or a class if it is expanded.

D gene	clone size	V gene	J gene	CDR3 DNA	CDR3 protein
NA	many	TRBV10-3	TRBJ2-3	TGTGCCATCAGTGCAGGAGGGGGGGGGCCCACAGATACGCAGTATTTT	CAISAGGGGPTDTQYF
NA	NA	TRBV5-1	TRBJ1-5	TGCGCCAGCAGCTGGGCCCCAGATCAGCCCCAGCATTTT	CASSWAPDQPQHF
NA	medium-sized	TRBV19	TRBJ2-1	TGTGCCAGTAGTATCTCGTCGGGCAATGAGCAGTTCTTC	CASSISSGNEQFF
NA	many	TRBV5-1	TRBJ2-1	TGCGCCAGCAGCCCGTCAACGGGATCGCTAGATGAGCAGTTCTTC	CASSPSTGSLDEQFF
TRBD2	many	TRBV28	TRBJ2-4	TGTGCCAGCAGTTTGGCGGGGACTAGCGGGAGGAAGGGCATTCAGTACTTC	CASSLAGTSGRKGIQYF
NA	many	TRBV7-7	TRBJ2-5	TGTGCTAGCAGCCTAAATGCAGGGGGGGAGACCCAGTACTTC	CASSLNAGGETQYF
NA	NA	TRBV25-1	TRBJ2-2	TGTGCCAGCAGTGCCGCAGGGCGCGACACCGGGGAGCTGTTTTTT	CASSAAGRDTGELFF
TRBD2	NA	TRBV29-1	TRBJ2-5	TGCAGCGTTCAGACTAGCGGGGTGGGAGAGACCCAGTACTTC	CSVQTSGVGETQYF
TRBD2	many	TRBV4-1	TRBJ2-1	TGTGCCAGCAGCCAATCACTAGCGGGAGCATACTCTGAGCAGTTCTTC	CASSQSLAGAYSEQFF
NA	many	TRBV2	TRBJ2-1	TGTGCCAGCAGTGATTTAGCGGTCGGGGATGAGCAGTTCTTC	CASSDLAVGDEQFF
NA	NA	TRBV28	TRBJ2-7	TGTGCCAGCAGTTCAACAACCAAAGGGCAGTACTTC	CASSSTTKGQYF
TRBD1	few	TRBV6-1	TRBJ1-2	TGTGCCAGCACTACGGGACAGGACTACTATGGCTACACCTTC	CASTTGQDYYGYTF
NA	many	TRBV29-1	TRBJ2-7	TGCAGCGTTGAATCCGGGACTTACCTCGAGCAGTACTTC	CSVESGTYLEQYF
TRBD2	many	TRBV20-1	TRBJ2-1	TGCAGTGCTAGCTTAGCGGGAGTTCGGGAGCAGTTCTTC	CSASLAGVREQFF
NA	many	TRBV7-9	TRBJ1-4	TGTGCCAGCAGCCCCGCCCCGGCCGAGGGTGAAAAACTGTTTTTT	CASSPAPAEGEKLFF
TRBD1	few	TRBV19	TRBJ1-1	TGTGCCAGTAGTATTCCCGGACAGGGAACAAATGAAGCTTTCTTT	CASSIPGQGTNEAFF
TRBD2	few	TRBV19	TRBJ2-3	TGTGCCAGTAGTTCGGGACTAGCGGACACAGATACGCAGTATTTT	CASSSGLADTDTQYF
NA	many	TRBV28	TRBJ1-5	TGTGCCAGCAGTCCGACAGTCACCTATCAGCCCCAGCATTTT	CASSPTVTYQPQHF
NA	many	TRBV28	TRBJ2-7	TGTGCCAGCGTAAAAACAGGGTATTACGAGCAGTACTTC	CASVKTGYYEQYF
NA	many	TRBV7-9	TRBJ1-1	TGTGCCAGCAGCCTGGGACAACTGAACACTGAAGCTTTCTTT	CASSLGQLNTEAFF